Listed here are 10 T cell receptor beta chains from one sample, sequenced in a study of CD8+ T cells in alopecia areata. RNA was extracted and reverse transcribed into cDNA as the sequencing template. Generated by immunoSEQ multiplex PCR, the TCRdb table keeps only in-frame clones and is missing some. Of about 220,000 clones in the sample, 50% to 60% are singletons; the top ten hold roughly 1.6%. Sample treatment: oral pan-JAK inhibitor, 5-10 mg twice daily. The sequencing here drew on CD4+ T cells sorted from blood, taken at week 4, from a patient treated with tofacitinib. Source of these receptors: a human donor with alopecia areata.

This clone was counted ten times or more. This chain uses TRBV2 with TRBJ1-4; D perhaps matches TRBD1 (6 bases). CDR3 length equals 13 residues. V dropped 6 bases and J dropped 7 bases, with 12 bases sitting between them. The germline V gene has CDR1 SNHLY and CDR2 FYNNEI. This chain's CDR3 is CASRGAGGEKLFF. Written as DNA, the CDR3 is TGTGCCAGCAGGGGGGCTGGAGGTGAAAAACTGTTTTTT.

This chain joins TRBV5-1 and TRBJ2-5; the D is unclear. In germline, CDR1 is SGHRS, CDR2 YFSETQ. CDR3 length equals 13 residues. V gave up 2 bases and J gave up 5 bases, with 10 bases separating them. The CDR3 DNA sequence: TGCGCCAGCAGCTTCAAAGGGTGGGAGACCCAGTACTTC. Its protein product is CASSFKGWETQYF. Full variable domain (remainder filled in from reference TRBV5-1 and TRBJ2-5): KAGVTQTPRYLIKTRGQQVTLSCSPISGHRSVSWYQQTPGQGLQFLFEYFSETQRNKGNFPGRFSGRQFSNSRSEMNVSTLELGDSALYLCASSFKGWETQYFGPGTRLLVL.

The genes are TRBV7-2 and TRBJ2-1; TRBD2 agrees at 11 bases. CDR3 length: 16 amino acids. Germline trimming cut 5 bases from V and 6 bases from J; bases unmatched to any gene: 9. Germline assignment: CDR1 SGHTA and CDR2 FQGNSA. Here the CDR3 reads CASSTVAGGPSNEQFF. In DNA, the CDR3 is TGTGCCAGCAGCACGGTAGCGGGGGGGCCCTCCAATGAGCAGTTCTTC.

This clone was observed a single time. The CDR3 protein is CAWSVGEGQPQHF. CDR3 nucleotides: TGTGCCTGGAGTGTGGGCGAAGGTCAGCCCCAGCATTTT. The chain carries TRBV30 and TRBJ1-5; D unresolved. This CDR3 is built from 13 residues. Germline lookup yields CDR1 GTSNPN and CDR2 SVGIG (reference sequence). Trimming pared 0 bases from V and 6 bases from J, leaving 9 bases between.

This CDR3 is CASSQMHEQFF. The CDR3 nucleotides are TGTGCCAGCAGCCAGATGCATGAGCAGTTCTTC. The chain couples TRBV14 to TRBJ2-1; D is unresolved. Between the trimmed V and J ends, which lost 3 bases and 8 bases, there was a span of 5 bases. This CDR3 comprises 11 residues. Germline V gene lookup returns CDR1 SGHDN and CDR2 FVKESK.

V gene TRBV7-6 combines with J gene TRBJ2-2; D ambiguous. The V end was cut by 3 bases, the J end by 0 bases, with 5 bases between. The CDR3 is 14 residues long. Germline assignment: CDR1 SGHVS and CDR2 FNYEAQ. The CDR3 bases are TGTGCCAGCAGCTTTACCTCGAACACCGGGGAGCTGTTTTTT. Translating it yields CASSFTSNTGELFF. Full variable domain (outside the CDR3, taken from reference TRBV7-6 and TRBJ2-2): GAGVSQSPRYKVTKRGQDVALRCDPISGHVSLYWYRQALGQGPEFLTYFNYEAQQDKSGLPNDRFSAERPEGSISTLTIQRTEQRDSAMYRCASSFTSNTGELFFGEGSRLTVL.

The V gene is TRBV5-1, the J gene TRBJ2-1, with 10 positions matching TRBD1. Germline values: CDR1 SGHRS, CDR2 YFSETQ. The CDR3 consists of 15 residues. V gave up 3 bases and J gave up 4 bases; unmatched junction bases: 4. DNA of the CDR3: TGCGCCAGCAGCTCTATGGACAGGGGGTACAATGAGCAGTTCTTC. This gives the protein CASSSMDRGYNEQFF.

This clone was observed a few times. This chain joins TRBV29-1 and TRBJ1-2, with a weak D call TRBD1 (6 bases). V was cut by 3 bases and J by 7 bases, with 18 bases left in between. CDR3 length equals 14 residues. Germline-derived CDR1 and CDR2 are SQVTM and ANQGSEA. CDR3 protein: CSVDRVQGMGGYTF. The CDR3 nucleotides read TGCAGCGTTGATAGGGTGCAGGGGATGGGTGGCTACACCTTC.

The chain couples TRBV19 to TRBJ1-5; TRBD1 matches at 10 bases. The germline CDR1 and CDR2 sequences are LNHDA and SQIVND (reference sequence). The CDR3 covers 16 residues. After removal of 5 bases from V and 1 base from J, the junction contained 5 bases not matched to a gene. The CDR3 nucleotides read TGTGCCAGTAGTCTCGGGACAGGGGTGAGCAATCAGCCCCAGCATTTT. Its translation is CASSLGTGVSNQPQHF.

The chain is built from TRBV2 and TRBJ2-3; D not resolved. CDR3 length equals 17 residues. CDR1 is SNHLY and CDR2 is FYNNEI in the germline V gene. The V end lost 4 bases, the J end lost 2 bases, and 19 bases lay between the germline ends. The CDR3 DNA reads as TGTGCCAGCAGTGGATGGGGTACACGAGCCCCCACAGATACGCAGTATTTT. This translates into CASSGWGTRAPTDTQYF.